This TCR beta chain was identified during a study of shared clonotypes between healthy human individuals. Turning to the study itself: The study drew on two women and a few men aged 18 to 49 as donors.

Splitting of each subset's genomic DNA was done evenly across several immunoSEQ plates. Using immunoSEQ multiplex PCR, the repertoire was profiled, and TCRdb retains in-frame clones only, with some absent. The sample comprises 2,500,000 or so clones, over 85% of which are singletons, and approximately 0.35% rests with the top ten. Regarding this clone: Other nucleotide sequences in the sample specify the same CDR3.

The CDR3 is 15 amino acids. V was cut by 0 bases and J by 3 bases, with 10 bases left in between. Germline V gene data show CDR1 as MGHRA and CDR2 as YSYEKL. This receptor was obtained from a man aged 18 to 30 in good health. Some clones in this sample may be carry-over from other donors' samples. What was sequenced was naive CD4+ T cells from PBMCs. This sample's subset: CD45RA+ positively selected. This chain uses TRBV4-1 with TRBJ2-3; D is unclear. CDR3 nucleotide sequence: TGCGCCAGCAGCCAAGATCGGGTCAGAACAGATACGCAGTATTTT. This gives the protein CASSQDRVRTDTQYF.